The 15 T cell receptor beta chains given below trace back to one sample, sequenced in a study of blood T cell repertoires in COVID-19. Here immunoSEQ multiplex PCR was the method, and the copy in TCRdb shows in-frame clones only, minus some. In the table there are about 140,000 clones, 80% to 85% of which are singletons. The sample consisted of PBMCs or T cells enriched from blood (not recorded which). These receptors were obtained from a man in his 70s who had been exposed to COVID-19.

The rearrangement joins TRBV23-1 to TRBJ1-5; 10 nucleotides line up with TRBD1. TRBV23-1 is placed among ORFs of uncertain function. This CDR3 comprises 16 residues. After removal of 3 bases from V and 3 bases from J, the junction contained 5 bases not matched to a gene. Written as DNA, the CDR3 is TGCGCCAGCAGTCATCCTGGACAGGGGGTCAATCAGCCCCAGCATTTT. This gives the protein CASSHPGQGVNQPQHF.

V is TRBV18 and J is TRBJ2-3; D is perhaps TRBD2 (5 bases). Trimming took off 6 bases at V and 1 base at J, with 14 bases between the two ends. The CDR3 is 15 amino acids. Germline assignment: CDR1 KGHSH and CDR2 LQKENI. The CDR3 loop reads CASSKALAGTDTQYF. CDR3 DNA sequence: TGTGCCAGCTCTAAGGCCCTAGCAGGCACAGATACGCAGTATTTT.

CDR3 bases: TGCGCCAGCAGGCCACGGAGACAGGTCTACGAGCAGTACTTC. As protein: CASRPRRQVYEQYF. The chain couples TRBV23-1 to TRBJ2-7; a possible D gene is TRBD1 (6 bases). TRBV23-1 is classed as an ORF, of uncertain function. The V gene lost 6 bases and the J gene lost 3 bases, with 15 bases spanning the gap. The CDR3 spans 14 residues.

The CDR3 DNA sequence: TGTGCCAGCAGCTTAGGTCGACAGGGGAGCTCCTACGAGCAGTACTTC. Translation: CASSLGRQGSSYEQYF. The rearrangement joins TRBV7-4 to TRBJ2-7; TRBD1 agrees at 8 bases. Germline loops: CDR1 SGHVT, CDR2 SQSDAQ. The CDR3 contains 16 residues. Losses at the gene ends were 1 base for V and 0 bases for J; bases not matched to a gene: 5.

The chain is built from TRBV10-3 and TRBJ2-1, with 10 bases fitting TRBD1. The germline V gene has CDR1 ENHRY and CDR2 SYGVKD. With 4 bases clipped from V and 8 bases from J, the junction kept 5 bases outside the gene matches. The CDR3 is 14 residues long. Here the CDR3 reads CAISGRDRGDEQFF. The CDR3 bases are TGTGCCATCAGTGGCCGGGACAGGGGTGATGAGCAGTTCTTC.

This rearrangement joins TRBV7-9 to TRBJ2-1; the match to TRBD2 covers 7 bases. The CDR3 contains 15 residues. Germline values: CDR1 SEHNR, CDR2 FQNEAQ (reference sequence). Trimming took 4 bases from V and 3 from J; bases not matched to a gene: 6. The CDR3 loop is CASSSQLAVYNEQFF. The CDR3 coding sequence is TGTGCCAGCAGCTCCCAGCTAGCGGTCTACAATGAGCAGTTCTTC.

This chain connects TRBV7-3 to TRBJ2-3; 9 bases agree with TRBD2. Germline assignment: CDR1 SGHTA and CDR2 FQGTGA. V was clipped by 5 bases and J by 1 base; unmatched bases: 4. There are 15 residues in the CDR3. The CDR3 region is CASSHSSGGTDTQYF. Written as DNA, the CDR3 is TGTGCCAGCAGCCACTCTAGCGGGGGCACAGATACGCAGTATTTT.

The V call is TRBV4-2, the J call TRBJ2-1; the match to TRBD1 covers 7 bases. The length of the CDR3 is 15 residues. Trimming cost V 5 bases and J 0 bases; bases outside gene matches: 4. Germline-derived CDR1 and CDR2 are LGHNA and YNFKEQ. The CDR3: CASSTRGSSYNEQFF. The CDR3 DNA sequence: TGTGCCAGCAGCACCAGGGGGAGCTCCTACAATGAGCAGTTCTTC.

This chain joins TRBV28 and TRBJ2-4, with TRBD2 as a possible D gene (5 bases). V lost 6 bases, J lost 0 bases, and 30 bases lay in between. Germline V lookup: CDR1 MDHEN, CDR2 SYDVKM. The CDR3 contains 21 residues. CDR3 loop: CASSSPNRNGGRRLAKNIQYF. The DNA for the CDR3 is TGTGCCAGCAGCTCCCCAAACCGGAACGGAGGCCGACGTCTAGCCAAAAACATTCAGTACTTC.

CDR3: CASSSSGSRGDTQYF. CDR3 nucleotides: TGCGCCAGCAGCTCGAGCGGGAGTCGAGGTGATACGCAGTATTTT. This chain joins TRBV5-1 and TRBJ2-3, with 8 positions matching TRBD2. Germline V gene sequence: CDR1 SGHRS, CDR2 YFSETQ. The CDR3 runs 15 residues. V was pared by 3 bases and J by 6 bases, with 9 bases of the junction left unmatched.

The J gene is TRBJ2-7, the V gene TRBV19, with D possibly matching TRBD2 (6 bases). Deletions cut 3 bases from V and 3 bases from J, with 12 bases between. This CDR3 is built from 14 residues. Per germline, CDR1 LNHDA and CDR2 SQIVND (reference sequence). CDR3 in amino acids: CASSMALGGYEQYF. The CDR3 DNA reads as TGTGCCAGTAGTATGGCCCTGGGGGGCTACGAGCAGTACTTC.

The rearrangement uses TRBV11-2 and TRBJ2-5; D gene unclear. Germline-derived CDR1 and CDR2 are SGHAT and FQNNGV. Trimming stripped 8 bases from V and 5 bases from J, with 21 bases between. CDR3 length: 15 residues. The CDR3 DNA reads as TGTGCCAGCCGGCGATCACGGGTTTCCGCGGAGACCCAGTACTTC. Translating it yields CASRRSRVSAETQYF.

This clone turned up a few times. The chain has TRBV19 and TRBJ1-5, with D maybe TRBD1 (6 bases). There are 14 residues in the CDR3. Germline CDR1 LNHDA, CDR2 SQIVND (reference sequence). Trimming shortened V by 5 bases and J by 4 bases, and 12 bases separated the two germline ends. CDR3 coding DNA: TGTGCCAGTAGTGCGGACAGTGAAAATCAGCCCCAGCATTTT. Its translation: CASSADSENQPQHF.

This chain joins TRBV6-6 and TRBJ1-1; D perhaps matches TRBD1 (5 bases). The V end lost 0 bases, the J end lost 6 bases, and 8 bases lay between the germline ends. Germline-derived CDR1 and CDR2 are MNHNY and SVGAGI (reference sequence). The CDR3 sequence is 13 residues long. The CDR3 spells CASSYSGEAEAFF. The CDR3 nucleotides read TGTGCCAGCAGTTACTCGGGGGAGGCTGAAGCTTTCTTT.

This rearrangement joins TRBV5-1 to TRBJ1-4; no firm D call. The CDR3 is 15 residues long. The V end lost 2 bases, the J end lost 2 bases, and 10 bases lay between the germline ends. The germline V gene has CDR1 SGHRS and CDR2 YFSETQ. The CDR3 is CASSFDGWTNEKLFF. CDR3 in DNA: TGCGCCAGCAGCTTCGACGGGTGGACTAATGAAAAACTGTTTTTT.